This is a list of T cell receptor beta chains from one sample in a study of blood T cells in healthy people across ages. TCRdb analysed the 5' RACE reads with MiXCR anew, one entry per CDR3 protein. The table shows fewer than 600,000 distinct CDR3 sequences, with about 27% occurring only once. This sample also appeared in a second study, on T cells of mothers and their children.

Sequencing input: blood. These receptors all come from a boy aged 2 to 9 in good health. Each CDR3 is given without its conserved first and last residue. D genes are given only for firm matches.

D gene: .; V gene: TRBV27; CDR3 length: 12; J gene: TRBJ2-5; CDR3 protein: ASSLPGHKETQY
D gene: .; V gene: TRBV7-6; CDR3 length: 12; J gene: TRBJ2-2; CDR3 protein: ASSSRDREGELF
D gene: TRBD1; V gene: TRBV12-3/TRBV12-4; CDR3 length: 14; J gene: .; CDR3 protein: ASSPGTWTGSNEQY
D gene: .; V gene: TRBV4-1; CDR3 length: 12; J gene: TRBJ1-5; CDR3 protein: ASSQAAGHQPQH
D gene: .; V gene: TRBV7-9; CDR3 length: 11; J gene: TRBJ1-1; CDR3 protein: ASSLHRNTEAF
D gene: TRBD2; V gene: TRBV2; CDR3 length: 14; J gene: TRBJ2-2; CDR3 protein: ASSEAPLAGDGELF
D gene: TRBD2; V gene: TRBV7-9; CDR3 length: 14; J gene: TRBJ2-1; CDR3 protein: ASSLVAGGFYNEQF
D gene: .; V gene: TRBV4-2; CDR3 length: 19; J gene: TRBJ1-1; CDR3 protein: ASSHLTTLRVRGAWNTEAF
D gene: TRBD2; V gene: TRBV7-9; CDR3 length: 14; J gene: TRBJ2-5; CDR3 protein: ASRGTSGGAAETQY
D gene: TRBD2; V gene: TRBV20-1; CDR3 length: 13; J gene: TRBJ2-4; CDR3 protein: SASPGLAVKNIQY
D gene: TRBD1; V gene: TRBV5-1; CDR3 length: 12; J gene: TRBJ1-2; CDR3 protein: ASSLYRGEYGYT
D gene: .; V gene: TRBV2; CDR3 length: 12; J gene: .; CDR3 protein: ASSEAPGWETQY
D gene: .; V gene: TRBV12-3/TRBV12-4; CDR3 length: 13; J gene: TRBJ2-1; CDR3 protein: ASSLDRWTYNEQF
D gene: .; V gene: TRBV6-6; CDR3 length: 13; J gene: .; CDR3 protein: ASRVGWTEQETQY
D gene: .; V gene: TRBV5-1; CDR3 length: 13; J gene: TRBJ1-6; CDR3 protein: ASSLVDINNSPLH
D gene: .; V gene: TRBV5-1; CDR3 length: 10; J gene: TRBJ2-5; CDR3 protein: ASSQNQETQY
D gene: .; V gene: TRBV12-3/TRBV12-4; CDR3 length: 12; J gene: TRBJ2-1; CDR3 protein: ASSLRGAYNEQF
D gene: TRBD2; V gene: TRBV20-1; CDR3 length: 12; J gene: TRBJ2-1; CDR3 protein: SARGLAGHNEQF
D gene: TRBD2; V gene: TRBV10-3; CDR3 length: 13; J gene: TRBJ2-5; CDR3 protein: AISDGGLLGETQY
D gene: .; V gene: TRBV5-5; CDR3 length: 12; J gene: TRBJ2-5; CDR3 protein: ASSLDSTGATQY
D gene: .; V gene: TRBV5-1; CDR3 length: 13; J gene: TRBJ1-4; CDR3 protein: ASSLESATNEKLF
D gene: TRBD2; V gene: TRBV6-5; CDR3 length: 14; J gene: TRBJ2-2; CDR3 protein: ASSYEAGANTGELF
D gene: TRBD1; V gene: TRBV12-3/TRBV12-4; CDR3 length: 12; J gene: TRBJ1-1; CDR3 protein: ASSLTGFNTEAF
D gene: TRBD2; V gene: TRBV6-5; CDR3 length: 13; J gene: TRBJ2-5; CDR3 protein: ASSQTGGDGETQY
D gene: .; V gene: TRBV3-1; CDR3 length: 15; J gene: TRBJ2-6; CDR3 protein: ASSQLLDRSGANVLT
D gene: TRBD2; V gene: TRBV18; CDR3 length: 12; J gene: .; CDR3 protein: ASSPTSGEETQY
D gene: TRBD1; V gene: TRBV6-6; CDR3 length: 14; J gene: TRBJ1-4; CDR3 protein: AGSWGQGAANEKLF
D gene: TRBD2; V gene: TRBV27; CDR3 length: 15; J gene: TRBJ2-5; CDR3 protein: ASSLYGLAGDQETQY
D gene: TRBD2; V gene: TRBV15; CDR3 length: 15; J gene: TRBJ2-3; CDR3 protein: ATSSIFHAGGTNTQY
D gene: .; V gene: TRBV20-1; CDR3 length: 11; J gene: TRBJ2-5; CDR3 protein: SARDPTGVPWL
D gene: TRBD2; V gene: TRBV2; CDR3 length: 13; J gene: TRBJ2-5; CDR3 protein: ASGIAGKFQETQY
D gene: TRBD1; V gene: TRBV12-3/TRBV12-4; CDR3 length: 13; J gene: TRBJ2-7; CDR3 protein: ASSPQTGGGYEQY
D gene: TRBD1; V gene: TRBV6-1; CDR3 length: 15; J gene: TRBJ1-2; CDR3 protein: ASTRLLGTGRGGGYT
D gene: .; V gene: TRBV9; CDR3 length: 12; J gene: TRBJ2-7; CDR3 protein: ASSVRSSSYEQY
D gene: .; V gene: TRBV30; CDR3 length: 12; J gene: TRBJ1-5; CDR3 protein: AWSRTDSIQPQH
D gene: TRBD2; V gene: TRBV20-1; CDR3 length: 13; J gene: TRBJ2-7; CDR3 protein: SARVGLAIGYEQY
D gene: .; V gene: TRBV25-1; CDR3 length: 11; J gene: TRBJ1-2; CDR3 protein: ASSVSGAEGYT
D gene: TRBD2; V gene: TRBV14; CDR3 length: 13; J gene: TRBJ2-1; CDR3 protein: ASSQGLAGVNEQF
D gene: .; V gene: TRBV6-2/TRBV6-3; CDR3 length: 13; J gene: TRBJ2-1; CDR3 protein: ASSYFQAPYNEQF
D gene: .; V gene: TRBV6-2/TRBV6-3; CDR3 length: 15; J gene: TRBJ2-5; CDR3 protein: ASSYGPASPTLETQY
D gene: .; V gene: TRBV5-1; CDR3 length: 13; J gene: TRBJ1-4; CDR3 protein: ASSFARADGEKLF
D gene: TRBD1; V gene: TRBV20-1; CDR3 length: 10; J gene: TRBJ1-1; CDR3 protein: SALGQGESAF
D gene: TRBD2; V gene: TRBV20-1; CDR3 length: 15; J gene: TRBJ2-4; CDR3 protein: GARTLAGKLAKNIQY
D gene: TRBD2; V gene: TRBV4-3; CDR3 length: 16; J gene: TRBJ2-1; CDR3 protein: ASSQGITSGTYYNEQF
D gene: TRBD1; V gene: TRBV7-9; CDR3 length: 15; J gene: TRBJ2-7; CDR3 protein: ASSRPTGTGGFYEQY